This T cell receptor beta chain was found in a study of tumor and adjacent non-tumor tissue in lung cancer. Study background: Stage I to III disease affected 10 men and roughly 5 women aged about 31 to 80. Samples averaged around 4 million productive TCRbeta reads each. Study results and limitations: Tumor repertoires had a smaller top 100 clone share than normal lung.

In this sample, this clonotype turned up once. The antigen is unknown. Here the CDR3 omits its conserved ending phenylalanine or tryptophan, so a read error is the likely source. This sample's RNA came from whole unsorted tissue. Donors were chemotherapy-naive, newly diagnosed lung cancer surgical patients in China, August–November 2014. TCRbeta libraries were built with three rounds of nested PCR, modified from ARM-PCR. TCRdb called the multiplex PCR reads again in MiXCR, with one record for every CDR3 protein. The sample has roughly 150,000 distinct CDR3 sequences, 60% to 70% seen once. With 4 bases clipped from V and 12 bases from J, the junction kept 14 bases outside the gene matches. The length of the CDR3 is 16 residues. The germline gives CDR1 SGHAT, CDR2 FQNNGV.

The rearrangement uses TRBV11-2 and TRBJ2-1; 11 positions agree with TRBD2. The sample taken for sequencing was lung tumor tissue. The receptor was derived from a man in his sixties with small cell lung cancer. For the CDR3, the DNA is TGTGCCAGCAGCTCCTCGCGACTAGCGGGATGGGGTGGGCAGTTCTTA. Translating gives CASSSSRLAGWGGQFL.